This TCR beta chain was identified during a study of beta chain features in type 1 diabetes. Findings and caveats of the study: A closer apparent resemblance between naive, central memory and Treg TCRB repertoires was seen in patients than in healthy donors. Shorter TCRB CDR3s, moderately but significantly so, marked every one of the four CD4+ subsets in Type 1 diabetes patients.

Expressed TCRB transcripts were sequenced because the entire RNA isolate underwent reverse transcription. Data came from immunoSEQ multiplex PCR; TCRdb stores just in-frame clones and leaves some out. The sample has some 660,000 clones; around 15% are singletons. The CDR3 extends over 13 amino acids. V was shortened by 5 bases and J by 5 bases, with 10 bases between the two germline ends. Germline lookup yields CDR1 SGHAT and CDR2 FQNNGV. A note on this clone: Antigen: not known.

Sorting gave populations that all exceeded 95% purity. The sequencing input was naive CD4+ T cells from blood. The chain links TRBV11-2 to TRBJ1-5; D perhaps matches TRBD1 (5 bases). This receptor was taken from a young man with type 1 diabetes. DNA for the CDR3: TGTGCCAGCAGCCACGAGGGGCATCAGCCCCAGCATTTT. Its protein product is CASSHEGHQPQHF.